This TCR beta chain was recovered during a study of OX40 agonist ivuxolimab in advanced cancers. Turning to this clone: Its antigen remains unidentified.

CDR3 length: 14 residues. Germline V gene lookup returns CDR1 SGHDT and CDR2 YYEEEE. V shed 3 bases and J 11 bases; nucleotides not matched to a gene: 12. Whole-study findings and limits: Undetermined was the antigen specificity of the expanded peripheral T cells. On average, CD8+ T cells had more expanded clones than CD4+.

Data came from immunoSEQ multiplex PCR; TCRdb stores just in-frame clones and leaves some out. The sample consists of about 38,000 clones, 70% to 90% of them appearing once. The receptor's source is an adult with an advanced solid tumor such as melanoma, head and neck, liver or kidney cancer. The chain is built from TRBV5-6 and TRBJ2-3, with TRBD1 matching over 7 bases. Sequenced here: CD4+ or CD8+ T cells sorted from blood, sampled in a trial of the OX40 agonist ivuxolimab. The CDR3 nucleotides are TGTGCCAGCAGCTCAGGACAGGCTTCAGTGGGGCAGTATTTT. This codes for CASSSGQASVGQYF.